What follows are 19 T cell receptor beta chains derived from one specimen sequenced in a study of T cell responses to AZD1222 COVID-19 vaccine. Clones were read by immunoSEQ multiplex PCR, and TCRdb kept only the in-frame ones, dropping some. The table lists over 110,000 clones, roughly 90% of them singletons. Material: peripheral blood, obtained on day 0 of AZD1222 vaccination. The receptors were gathered from an adult in good health.

The genes are TRBV9 and TRBJ2-2, with D perhaps matching TRBD1 or TRBD2 (6 bases each). Germline V gives CDR1 SGDLS, CDR2 YYNGEE. This CDR3 is 15 amino acids long. V lost 1 base and J 4 bases, leaving 11 bases between the germline ends. The CDR3 coding sequence is TGTGCCAGCAGCGTATGGGGGGCGGGCACCGGGGAGCTGTTTTTT. Its protein is CASSVWGAGTGELFF.

This chain joins TRBV4-1 and TRBJ1-2; no clear D gene. Germline V gene data show CDR1 as MGHRA and CDR2 as YSYEKL. The V end lost 2 bases, the J end lost 8 bases, and 18 bases lay between the germline ends. CDR3 length equals 15 residues. CDR3 sequence reads: CASSQPTRYQWGYTF. CDR3 bases: TGCGCCAGCAGCCAACCGACACGGTACCAATGGGGCTACACCTTC.

The CDR3 here is CASRGRTAAYNEQFF. The DNA of the CDR3 is TGTGCCAGCAGAGGGCGGACGGCCGCTTACAATGAGCAGTTCTTC. This sequence joins TRBV25-1 and TRBJ2-1; D is undetermined. The V gene lost 6 bases and the J gene lost 4 bases, with 16 bases spanning the gap. The CDR3 spans 15 residues. The germline V gene has CDR1 MGHDK and CDR2 SYGVNS.

V and J are TRBV7-2 and TRBJ2-3; either TRBD1 or TRBD2 may supply D (7 bases each). The V and J ends lost 5 bases and 6 bases respectively, with 18 bases between them. The germline gives CDR1 SGHTA, CDR2 FQGNSA. This CDR3 has 15 residues. Here the CDR3 reads CASSPQGQGGDTQYF. Written as DNA, the CDR3 is TGTGCCAGCAGCCCACAGGGTCAGGGGGGGGATACGCAGTATTTT.

The genes are TRBV28 and TRBJ1-4, with D tentatively TRBD1 (5 bases). The CDR3 extends over 17 amino acids. Germline V gives CDR1 MDHEN, CDR2 SYDVKM. Trimming took off 1 base at V and 4 bases at J, with 16 bases between the two ends. The CDR3 region is CASSLLSYRQINEKLFF. CDR3 DNA: TGTGCCAGCAGTTTATTAAGCTATCGACAGATTAATGAAAAACTGTTTTTT.

The chain carries TRBV28 and TRBJ2-5; D uncertain. The CDR3 loop spans 11 amino acids. The V end lost 3 bases, the J end lost 4 bases, and 3 bases lay between the germline ends. CDR1 is MDHEN and CDR2 is SYDVKM in the germline V gene. This CDR3 is CASSLRETQYF. CDR3 nucleotide sequence: TGTGCCAGCAGTTTGCGAGAGACCCAGTACTTC.

V and J are TRBV7-3 and TRBJ2-3, with 8 bases that match TRBD2. J was trimmed by 4 bases and V by 1 base; bases with no gene match: 4. The CDR3 has 15 amino acids. Germline V gene lookup returns CDR1 SGHTA and CDR2 FQGTGA. The CDR3 spells CASSLSPAGADTQYF. Written as DNA, the CDR3 is TGTGCCAGCAGCTTAAGCCCAGCGGGAGCAGATACGCAGTATTTT. Using reference TRBV7-3 and TRBJ2-3 for the parts outside the CDR3, the full variable domain is GAGVSQTPSNKVTEKGKYVELRCDPISGHTALYWYRQSLGQGPEFLIYFQGTGAADDSGLPNDRFFAVRPEGSVSTLKIQRTERGDSAVYLCASSLSPAGADTQYFGPGTRLTVL.

The chain has TRBV2 and TRBJ2-7; D unclear. CDR1 and CDR2 (germline): SNHLY, FYNNEI. V lost 4 bases and J lost 0, with 16 bases in between. The CDR3 contains 16 residues. DNA of the CDR3: TGTGCCAGCAGTGCCCCCATGGCCTGGAGCTCCTACGAGCAGTACTTC. Translated: CASSAPMAWSSYEQYF.

The chain uses TRBV5-4 and TRBJ1-2, with D unresolved. From germline, CDR1 is SGHNT and CDR2 YYREEE (reference sequence). The CDR3 length is 15 residues. Trimming took 0 bases from V and 3 from J, leaving 12 bases between them. The CDR3 protein is CASSLAGRGDYGYTF. The CDR3 DNA sequence: TGTGCCAGCAGCTTGGCGGGGAGAGGCGACTATGGCTACACCTTC.

The chain combines TRBV5-1 with TRBJ1-4; 7 bases map to TRBD1. The germline CDR1 and CDR2 sequences are SGHRS and YFSETQ. The J segment lost 8 bases and the V segment lost 5 bases, leaving 15 bases of the junction unmatched. CDR3 length equals 16 residues. This CDR3 reads CASSRGTVASGEKLFF. CDR3 sequence (DNA): TGCGCCAGCAGTCGAGGGACAGTCGCATCGGGAGAAAAACTGTTTTTT.

About this clone itself: Other DNA variants within this sample encode the same CDR3. This chain uses TRBV4-1 with TRBJ1-3, with no clear D. In germline, CDR1 is MGHRA, CDR2 YSYEKL. The ends were cut back, 0 bases at V and 1 base at J, with 7 bases in the middle. There are 15 residues in the CDR3. The CDR3 DNA reads TGCGCCAGCAGCCAAGATTCGGTTTCTGGAAACACCATATATTTT. Its translation is CASSQDSVSGNTIYF.

As DNA, the CDR3 is TGTGCCAGTCAGGGGACCGGGGCCAACGTCCTGACTTTC. Its translation: CASQGTGANVLTF. The V call is TRBV25-1, the J call TRBJ2-6; tentatively, D is TRBD1 (6 bases). V shed 9 bases and J shed 4 bases, with 10 bases lying between them. CDR1 is MGHDK and CDR2 is SYGVNS in the germline V gene. The CDR3 covers 13 residues.

This chain uses TRBV12-3 or TRBV12-4 with TRBJ1-1; D is perhaps TRBD1 (6 bases). V lost 3 bases, J lost 4 bases, and 9 bases lay in between. CDR3 length: 13 residues. In DNA form, the CDR3 reads TGTGCCAGCAGTTTCGACAGGACCACTGAAGCTTTCTTT. This sequence encodes CASSFDRTTEAFF.

The chain uses TRBV3-1 (or the pseudogene TRBV3-2) and TRBJ2-3, with TRBD2 as a possible D gene (5 bases). Germline V CDR1 and CDR2: LGHDT, YNNKEL (reference sequence). The CDR3 runs 22 residues. Deletions cut 0 bases from V and 3 bases from J, with 31 bases between. The chain's CDR3 is CASSQDFRIPPADGLKTDTQYF. CDR3 DNA: TGTGCCAGCAGCCAAGATTTTCGGATTCCCCCAGCGGACGGTTTGAAGACAGATACGCAGTATTTT.

The chain is built from TRBV7-2 and TRBJ1-2; TRBD1 matches at 8 bases. V lost 3 bases, J lost 8 bases, and 8 bases stayed unmatched. Germline assignment: CDR1 SGHTA and CDR2 FQGNSA. The CDR3 has 14 residues. This CDR3 is CASSLGRGLGGYTF. The CDR3 region has the DNA TGTGCCAGCAGCTTGGGCAGGGGGCTGGGAGGCTACACCTTC.

This chain joins TRBV7-9 and TRBJ1-6; possible D gene TRBD1, 6 bases. Deletions cut 9 bases from V and 9 bases from J, with 12 bases between. This CDR3 region has 12 residues. Per germline, CDR1 SEHNR and CDR2 FQNEAQ (reference sequence). The CDR3 nucleotides read TGTGCCAGTTCTGGGGGCTTTTCACCCCTCCACTTT. This sequence encodes CASSGGFSPLHF.

The chain links TRBV3-1 (or the pseudogene TRBV3-2) to TRBJ1-5; the D is unclear. CDR3 length: 15 residues. With 4 bases removed from V and 2 bases from J, the gap between germline ends came to 12 bases. In germline, CDR1 is LGHDT, CDR2 YNNKEL (reference sequence). The CDR3 reads CASSPHGAGNQPQHF. The CDR3 coding sequence is TGTGCCAGCAGCCCCCACGGCGCGGGCAATCAGCCCCAGCATTTT.

V and J are TRBV6-5 and TRBJ1-1, with a possible D match to TRBD1 (5 bases). The germline V gene encodes CDR1 MNHEY and CDR2 SVGAGI. The CDR3 covers 15 residues. V was clipped by 7 bases and J by 1 base, with 16 bases between them. CDR3 bases: TGTGCCAGCAACCGGTGGGGGGGTGGGAACACTGAAGCTTTCTTT. Translating it yields CASNRWGGGNTEAFF.

The gene calls are TRBV10-3 and TRBJ2-1; TRBD1 agrees at 10 bases. The CDR3 contains 16 residues. CDR1 and CDR2 from the germline V gene are ENHRY and SYGVKD. V dropped 0 bases and J dropped 9; count of bases not matched to a gene: 8. The CDR3 region is CAISESRGGTGVEQFF. DNA for the CDR3: TGTGCCATCAGTGAGTCGCGAGGCGGGACAGGGGTTGAGCAGTTCTTC.